This T cell receptor (beta chain) came from a study of blood T cells in healthy people across ages. Donors ranged from 6 to 90 years old and were healthy Caucasians in Russia. A J-beta primer mix and a sample-barcoded 5' primer were used in a second PCR of about 7 to 12 cycles. TCRdb itself ran the 5' RACE reads through MiXCR, one entry per CDR3 protein. The table shows more than 1,000,000 distinct CDR3 sequences, with about 23% occurring only once. This CDR3 is built from 12 residues. V lost 3 bases to trimming and J lost 7 bases, with 10 bases between them. The data also belong to a second study, concerning T cells of mothers and their children. Per that study: All donors were healthy and Caucasian; they were three mothers and their six children.

Sequenced sample: blood. V is TRBV12-3 or TRBV12-4 and J is TRBJ2-7; D unresolved. The clonotype originates from a girl aged 2 to 9 in good health. CDR3 sequence (DNA): TGTGCCAGCAGTTTTGGCCAGTTTGAGCAGTACTTC. It codes for CASSFGQFEQYF.